The clone carrying this T cell receptor beta chain was counted between two and nine times. The sample belongs to a study of blood T cell repertoires in COVID-19. At the level of the study: In each case, the material was cDNA or gDNA derived from T cells, B-cell-depleted T cells, or PBMCs.

Only in-frame clones appear in the TCRdb table, and some are missing; sequencing was by immunoSEQ multiplex PCR. In the table there are 150,000 to 200,000 clones, roughly nine tenths of which are singletons. The CDR3 loop spans 13 amino acids. The TCR sequence derives from a man in his 70s with acute or convalescent COVID-19. The chain carries TRBV21-1 and TRBJ1-2; the table's TRBD1 call for D was not verified on the DNA. TRBV21-1 is shown as a pseudogene. The sequenced material came from peripheral blood. CDR3 amino acids: CARAAGTNYGYTF. In DNA, the CDR3 is TGTGCCAGGGCCGCTGGCACCAACTATGGCTACACCTTC.